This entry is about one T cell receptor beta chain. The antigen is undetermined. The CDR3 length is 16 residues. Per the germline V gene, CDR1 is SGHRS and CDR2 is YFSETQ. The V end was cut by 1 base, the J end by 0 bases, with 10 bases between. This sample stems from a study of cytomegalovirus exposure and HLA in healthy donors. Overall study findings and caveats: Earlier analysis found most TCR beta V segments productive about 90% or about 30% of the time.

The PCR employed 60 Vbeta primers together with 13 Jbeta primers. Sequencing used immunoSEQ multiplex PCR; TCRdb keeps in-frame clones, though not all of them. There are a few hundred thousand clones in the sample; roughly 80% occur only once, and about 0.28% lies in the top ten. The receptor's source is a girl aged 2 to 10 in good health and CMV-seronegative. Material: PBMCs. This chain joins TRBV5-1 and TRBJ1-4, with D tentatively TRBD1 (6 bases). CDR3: CASSLTQGTTNEKLFF. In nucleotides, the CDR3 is TGCGCCAGCAGCTTGACCCAGGGGACAACTAATGAAAAACTGTTTTTT.